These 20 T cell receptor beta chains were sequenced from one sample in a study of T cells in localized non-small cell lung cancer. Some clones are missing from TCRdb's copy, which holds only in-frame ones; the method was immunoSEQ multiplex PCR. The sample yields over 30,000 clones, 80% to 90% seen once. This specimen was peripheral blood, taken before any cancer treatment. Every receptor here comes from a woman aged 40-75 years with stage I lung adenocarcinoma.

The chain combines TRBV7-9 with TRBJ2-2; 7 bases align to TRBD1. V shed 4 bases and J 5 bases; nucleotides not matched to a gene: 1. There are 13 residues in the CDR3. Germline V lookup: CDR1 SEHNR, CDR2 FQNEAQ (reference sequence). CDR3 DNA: TGTGCCAGCAGCTCACAGGGGACCGGGGAGCTGTTTTTT. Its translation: CASSSQGTGELFF.

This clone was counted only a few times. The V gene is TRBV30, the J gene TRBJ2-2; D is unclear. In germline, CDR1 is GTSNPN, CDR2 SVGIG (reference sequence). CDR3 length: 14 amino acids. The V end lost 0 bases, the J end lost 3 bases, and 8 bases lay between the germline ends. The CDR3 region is CAWSVLTDTGELFF. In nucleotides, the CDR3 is TGTGCCTGGAGTGTACTCACAGACACCGGGGAGCTGTTTTTT.

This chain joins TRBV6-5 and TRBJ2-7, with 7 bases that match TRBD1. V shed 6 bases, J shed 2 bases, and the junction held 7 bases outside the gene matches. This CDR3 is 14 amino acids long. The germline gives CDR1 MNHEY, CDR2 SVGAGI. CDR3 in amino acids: CASRSLGQAYEQYF. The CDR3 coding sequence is TGTGCCAGCAGGTCCCTCGGACAGGCCTACGAGCAGTACTTC.

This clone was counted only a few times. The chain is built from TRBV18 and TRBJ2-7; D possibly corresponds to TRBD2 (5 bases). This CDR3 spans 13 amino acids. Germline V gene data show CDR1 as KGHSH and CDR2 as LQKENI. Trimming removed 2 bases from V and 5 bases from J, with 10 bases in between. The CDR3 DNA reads TGTGCCAGCTCACCAACCGGGGATGACGAGCAGTACTTC. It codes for CASSPTGDDEQYF.

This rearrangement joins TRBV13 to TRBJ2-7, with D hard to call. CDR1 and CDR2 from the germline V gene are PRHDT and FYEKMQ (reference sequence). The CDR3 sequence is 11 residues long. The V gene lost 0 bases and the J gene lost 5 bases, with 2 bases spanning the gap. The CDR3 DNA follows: TGTGCCAGCAGCTTAGGAGACGAGCAGTACTTC. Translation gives CASSLGDEQYF. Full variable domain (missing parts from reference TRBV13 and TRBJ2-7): AAGVIQSPRHLIKEKRETATLKCYPIPRHDTVYWYQQGPGQDPQFLISFYEKMQSDKGSIPDRFSAQQFSDYHSELNMSSLELGDSALYFCASSLGDEQYFGPGTRLTVT.

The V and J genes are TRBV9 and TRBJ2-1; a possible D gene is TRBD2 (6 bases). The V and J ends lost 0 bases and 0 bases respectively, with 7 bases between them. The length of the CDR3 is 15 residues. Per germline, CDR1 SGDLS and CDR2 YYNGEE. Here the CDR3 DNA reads TGTGCCAGCAGCGTAGACGGGGGCTCCTACAATGAGCAGTTCTTC. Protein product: CASSVDGGSYNEQFF.

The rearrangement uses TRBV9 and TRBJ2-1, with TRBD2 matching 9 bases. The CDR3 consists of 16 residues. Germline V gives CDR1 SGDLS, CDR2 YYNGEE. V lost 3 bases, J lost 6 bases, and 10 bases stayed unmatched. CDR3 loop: CASSGVAGVVSNEQFF. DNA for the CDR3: TGTGCCAGCAGCGGGGTAGCGGGAGTAGTAAGCAATGAGCAGTTCTTC. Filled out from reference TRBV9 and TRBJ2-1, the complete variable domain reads DSGVTQTPKHLITATGQRVTLRCSPRSGDLSVYWYQQSLDQGLQFLIQYYNGEERAKGNILERFSAQQFPDLHSELNLSSLELGDSALYFCASSGVAGVVSNEQFFGPGTRLTVL.

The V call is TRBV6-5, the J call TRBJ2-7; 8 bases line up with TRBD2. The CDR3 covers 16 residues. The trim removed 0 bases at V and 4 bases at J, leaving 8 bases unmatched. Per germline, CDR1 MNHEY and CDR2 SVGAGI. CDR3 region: CASSYSYPAGEYEQYF. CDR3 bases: TGTGCCAGCAGTTACTCGTATCCAGCGGGAGAGTACGAGCAGTACTTC.

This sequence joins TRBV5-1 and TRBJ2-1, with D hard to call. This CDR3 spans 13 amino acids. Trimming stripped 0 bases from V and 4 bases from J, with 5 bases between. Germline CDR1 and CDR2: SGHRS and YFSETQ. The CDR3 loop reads CASSLGQYNEQFF. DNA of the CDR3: TGCGCCAGCAGCTTGGGGCAGTACAATGAGCAGTTCTTC.

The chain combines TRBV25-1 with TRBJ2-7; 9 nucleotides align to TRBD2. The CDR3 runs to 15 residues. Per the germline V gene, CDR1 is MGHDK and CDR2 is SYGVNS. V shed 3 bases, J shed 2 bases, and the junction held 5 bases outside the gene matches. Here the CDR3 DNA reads TGTGCCAGCAGTGATAGCGGGAGAAGCGCCTACGAGCAGTACTTC. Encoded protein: CASSDSGRSAYEQYF.

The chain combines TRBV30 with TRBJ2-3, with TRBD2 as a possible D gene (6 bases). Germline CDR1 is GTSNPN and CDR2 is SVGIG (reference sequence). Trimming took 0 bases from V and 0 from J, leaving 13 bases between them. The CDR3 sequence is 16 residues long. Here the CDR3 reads CAWSVRGSGSTDTQYF. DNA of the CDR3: TGTGCCTGGAGTGTACGTGGTAGCGGTAGCACAGATACGCAGTATTTT. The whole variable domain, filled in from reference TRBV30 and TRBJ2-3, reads SQTIHQWPATLVQPVGSPLSLECTVEGTSNPNLYWYRQAAGRGLQLLFYSVGIGQISSEVPQNLSASRPQDRQFILSSKKLLLSDSGFYLCAWSVRGSGSTDTQYFGPGTRLTVL.

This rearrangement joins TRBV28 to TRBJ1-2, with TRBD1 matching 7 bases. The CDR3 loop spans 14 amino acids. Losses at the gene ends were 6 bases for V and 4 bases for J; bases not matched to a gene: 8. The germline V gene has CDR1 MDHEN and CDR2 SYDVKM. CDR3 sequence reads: CASRRTGVSYGYTF. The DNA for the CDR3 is TGTGCCAGCAGGAGAACAGGGGTAAGCTATGGCTACACCTTC.

The CDR3, as DNA: TGTGCCAGCAGCTTAGATAGGCCTGGCGGGGGGAGCACAGATACGCAGTATTTT. It specifies CASSLDRPGGGSTDTQYF. The chain uses TRBV7-2 and TRBJ2-3, with 8 bases aligning to TRBD2. CDR1 and CDR2 from the germline V gene are SGHTA and FQGNSA. V dropped 1 base and J dropped 0; count of bases not matched to a gene: 9. The CDR3 length is 18 residues. Variable domain in full (rest from reference TRBV7-2 and TRBJ2-3): GAGVSQSPSNKVTEKGKDVELRCDPISGHTALYWYRQSLGQGLEFLIYFQGNSAPDKSGLPSDRFSAERTGGSVSTLTIQRTQQEDSAVYLCASSLDRPGGGSTDTQYFGPGTRLTVL.

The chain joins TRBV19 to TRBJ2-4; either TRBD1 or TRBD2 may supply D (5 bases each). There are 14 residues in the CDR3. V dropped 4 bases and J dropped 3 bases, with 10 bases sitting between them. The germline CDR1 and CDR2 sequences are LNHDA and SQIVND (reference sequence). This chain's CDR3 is CASSNRDHKNIQYF. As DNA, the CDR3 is TGTGCCAGTAGTAACCGGGACCACAAAAACATTCAGTACTTC. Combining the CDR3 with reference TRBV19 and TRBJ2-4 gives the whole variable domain DGGITQSPKYLFRKEGQNVTLSCEQNLNHDAMYWYRQDPGQGLRLIYYSQIVNDFQKGDIAEGYSVSREKKESFPLTVTSAQKNPTAFYLCASSNRDHKNIQYFGAGTRLSVL.

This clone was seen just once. CDR3 amino acids: CASTGPHTEAFF. The CDR3 nucleotides read TGTGCCAGCACCGGACCTCACACTGAAGCTTTCTTT. V usage is TRBV27 and J usage is TRBJ1-1; D not resolved. The CDR3 covers 12 residues. V was clipped by 7 bases and J by 3 bases, with 9 bases between them. Germline V gene lookup returns CDR1 MNHEY and CDR2 SMNVEV (reference sequence).

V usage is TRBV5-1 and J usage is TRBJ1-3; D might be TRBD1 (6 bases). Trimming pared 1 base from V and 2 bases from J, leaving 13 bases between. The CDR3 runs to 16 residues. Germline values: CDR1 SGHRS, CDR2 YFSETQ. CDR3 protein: CASSLQFPGAGNTIYF. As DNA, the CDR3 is TGCGCCAGCAGCTTGCAGTTTCCAGGGGCTGGAAACACCATATATTTT.

The CDR3 nucleotides are TGTGCCAGCCAGACAGGGAGGCTGATATTGAAGCATTTT. Amino acids: CASQTGRLILKHF. The rearrangement links TRBV19 to TRBJ1-5; 7 bases fit TRBD1. CDR3 length: 13 residues. Germline trimming cut 9 bases from V and 14 bases from J; bases unmatched to any gene: 16. Germline V lookup: CDR1 LNHDA, CDR2 SQIVND (reference sequence). Variable domain in full (rest from reference TRBV19 and TRBJ1-5): DGGITQSPKYLFRKEGQNVTLSCEQNLNHDAMYWYRQDPGQGLRLIYYSQIVNDFQKGDIAEGYSVSREKKESFPLTVTSAQKNPTAFYLCASQTGRLILKHFGDGTRLSIL.

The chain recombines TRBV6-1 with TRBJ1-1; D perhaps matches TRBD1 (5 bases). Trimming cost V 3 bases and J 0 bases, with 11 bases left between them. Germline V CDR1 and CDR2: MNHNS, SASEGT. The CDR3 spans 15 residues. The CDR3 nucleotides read TGTGCCAGCAGTGATTTTGGGACCATGAACACTGAAGCTTTCTTT. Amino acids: CASSDFGTMNTEAFF.

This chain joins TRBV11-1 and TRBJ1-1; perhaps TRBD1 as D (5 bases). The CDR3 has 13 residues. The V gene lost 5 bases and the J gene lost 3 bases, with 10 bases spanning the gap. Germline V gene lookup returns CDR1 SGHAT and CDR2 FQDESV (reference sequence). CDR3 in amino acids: CASSGTVDTEAFF. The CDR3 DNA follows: TGTGCCAGCAGCGGGACGGTGGACACTGAAGCTTTCTTT.

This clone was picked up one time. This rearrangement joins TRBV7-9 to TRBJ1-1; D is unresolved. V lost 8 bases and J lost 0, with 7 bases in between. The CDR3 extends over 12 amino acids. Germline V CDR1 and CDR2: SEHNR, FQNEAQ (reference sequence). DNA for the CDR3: TGTGCCAGCGATAGAATGAACACTGAAGCTTTCTTT. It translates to CASDRMNTEAFF.